The 16 T cell receptor beta chains reported below all come from one sample, sequenced in a study of regulatory T cells in long-lasting Graves disease. Libraries of TCR beta came from iRepertoire HTBI primers plus Arm-PCR of CDR3 regions. In TCRdb, the multiplex PCR reads were re-called with MiXCR into one record per CDR3 protein. The repertoire holds some 600,000 distinct CDR3 sequences, with 16% as singletons. Noted time point: newly diagnosed GD, antithyroid drugs for less than 3 months. Making the TCR library involved RNA that had been extracted from PBMCs. The sample also formed part of further work on T cells in Graves' hyperthyroidism and ophthalmopathy.

The material sequenced was peripheral blood mononuclear cells (PBMCs), taken at new diagnosis, from a patient treated with antithyroid drugs. The origin of the receptors is a man younger than 35 with Graves disease.

V gene TRBV5-1 combines with J gene TRBJ1-2; TRBD1 might be the D (6 bases). The CDR3 has 16 residues. With 0 bases removed from V and 4 bases from J, the gap between germline ends came to 16 bases. Germline-derived CDR1 and CDR2 are SGHRS and YFSETQ. The CDR3, as DNA: TGCGCCAGCAGCTTGGCATGTCAGGGGCGAGGCTATGGCTACACCTTC. Translating it yields CASSLACQGRGYGYTF.

The gene calls are TRBV4-1 and TRBJ1-5; no clear D gene. This CDR3 comprises 14 residues. V was cut by 1 base and J by 6 bases, with 10 bases left in between. Germline lookup yields CDR1 MGHRA and CDR2 YSYEKL. CDR3 sequence: CASSQVFSGQPQHF. In DNA, the CDR3 is TGCGCCAGCAGCCAAGTATTTTCCGGTCAGCCCCAGCATTTT.

This clonotype was found many times. The chain carries TRBV24-1 and TRBJ2-1; TRBD2 matches at 7 bases. This CDR3 is 13 amino acids long. Germline lookup yields CDR1 KGHDR and CDR2 SFDVKD. V shed 4 bases and J 8 bases; nucleotides not matched to a gene: 4. For the CDR3, the DNA is TGTGCCACCAGTGACGGGACTATTGATGAGCAGTTCTTC. Protein: CATSDGTIDEQFF.

This clonotype appeared many times. This rearrangement joins TRBV7-8 to TRBJ2-7; maybe TRBD1 (7 bases). Germline values: CDR1 SGHVS, CDR2 FQNEAQ. Trimming cost V 4 bases and J 2 bases, with 18 bases left between them. CDR3 length: 16 residues. In DNA, the CDR3 is TGTGCCAGCAGCTCCGACAGGGAGGAAAGGGCCTACGAGCAGTACTTC. Protein sequence: CASSSDREERAYEQYF.

The chain couples TRBV7-9 to TRBJ1-3; D gene unclear. The V and J ends lost 10 bases and 7 bases respectively, with 8 bases between them. In germline, CDR1 is SEHNR, CDR2 FQNEAQ (reference sequence). This CDR3 has 10 residues. CDR3 in amino acids: CATSRNTIYF. The CDR3 DNA is TGTGCCACTTCTCGGAACACCATATATTTT.

Only a few counts were recorded for this clonotype. CDR3 protein: CASSPAPGTITEAFF. The CDR3 nucleotides are TGTGCCAGCTCACCAGCTCCAGGAACAATCACTGAAGCTTTCTTT. The chain is built from TRBV18 and TRBJ1-1, with D uncertain. The CDR3 is 15 residues long. V lost 2 bases and J 4 bases, leaving 14 bases between the germline ends. CDR1 KGHSH and CDR2 LQKENI come from the germline V gene.

The V gene is TRBV9, the J gene TRBJ2-1, with 10 positions matching TRBD1. After removal of 3 bases from V and 8 bases from J, the junction contained 8 bases not matched to a gene. The CDR3 totals 15 residues. Germline-derived CDR1 and CDR2 are SGDLS and YYNGEE. CDR3: CASSDIGQGVDEQFF. The CDR3 bases are TGTGCCAGCAGCGATATAGGACAGGGGGTGGATGAGCAGTTCTTC.

The gene calls are TRBV20-1 and TRBJ2-7; the match to TRBD2 covers 14 bases. The J segment lost 4 bases and the V segment lost 5 bases, leaving 7 bases of the junction unmatched. The CDR3 has 15 amino acids. CDR1 is DFQATT, CDR2 SNEGSKA, per germline (reference sequence). The DNA for the CDR3 is TGCAGTGCTCCCGGGACTAGCGGGAGAGTTTACGAGCAGTACTTC. Its translation: CSAPGTSGRVYEQYF.

At least ten counts were recorded for this clonotype. DNA of the CDR3: TGTGCCAGCAGCCACCAGGCGAGAGGAAACACCATATATTTT. Encoded protein: CASSHQARGNTIYF. The gene calls are TRBV3-1 and TRBJ1-3; no clear D. The V gene's germline CDR1 is LGHDT and CDR2 YNNKEL (reference sequence). CDR3 size: 14 residues. The V and J ends lost 3 bases and 4 bases respectively, with 10 bases between them.

The CDR3 reads CASRPLAGASYEQYF. As DNA, the CDR3 is TGTGCCAGCAGACCACTAGCGGGGGCTTCCTACGAGCAGTACTTC. The chain employs TRBV11-1 and TRBJ2-7; 11 positions match TRBD2. CDR3 size: 15 residues. Per the germline V gene, CDR1 is SGHAT and CDR2 is FQDESV (reference sequence). The junction had 5 bases not matched to a gene; V was cut back by 6 bases and J by 1 base.

Concerning this clonotype itself: This may be a read error: a much more frequent sequence differs by one nucleotide. This chain uses TRBV20-1 with TRBJ2-1; D is undetermined. V lost 0 bases to trimming and J lost 9 bases, with 24 bases between them. Germline-derived CDR1 and CDR2 are DFQATT and SNEGSKA (reference sequence). The CDR3 is 17 residues long. CDR3 in amino acids: CSAREIFRASLGTEQFF. For the CDR3, the DNA is TGCAGTGCTAGAGAAATTTTTAGGGCTTCCCTTGGCACTGAGCAGTTCTTC.

This sequence joins TRBV15 and TRBJ1-1, with D hard to call. This CDR3 has 15 amino acids. CDR1 is LNHNV, CDR2 YYDKDF, per germline (reference sequence). The germline V and J ends were trimmed by 0 bases and 1 base, with 9 bases remaining between them. Written as DNA, the CDR3 is TGTGCCACCAGCAGAGAGAGTTTTAAGAACACTGAAGCTTTCTTT. Amino acids: CATSRESFKNTEAFF.

This clonotype was seen repeatedly, ten times or more. The chain is built from TRBV27 and TRBJ2-5, with D possibly TRBD2 on 6 matching bases. V was clipped by 8 bases and J by 6 bases, with 19 bases between them. This CDR3 is built from 14 residues. CDR1 is MNHEY and CDR2 is SMNVEV in the germline V gene (reference sequence). CDR3 loop: CASRELEGKQTQYF. The CDR3 DNA sequence: TGTGCCAGCCGAGAACTGGAGGGGAAGCAGACCCAGTACTTC.

In its sample, this clonotype was seen many times. The genes are TRBV11-1 and TRBJ2-7; D possibly corresponds to TRBD2 (5 bases). Trimming left V 0 bases short and J 2 bases short, with 11 bases between. Germline V gene lookup returns CDR1 SGHAT and CDR2 FQDESV (reference sequence). The CDR3 is 15 residues long. The CDR3 coding sequence is TGTGCCAGCAGCTTAGCCGGCGGACTGACCTACGAGCAGTACTTC. Translation: CASSLAGGLTYEQYF.

This clonotype showed up many times. The V gene is TRBV11-2, the J gene TRBJ2-3; 8 bases align to TRBD2. CDR3 length equals 16 residues. Germline-derived CDR1 and CDR2 are SGHAT and FQNNGV. V lost 0 bases and J lost 0; bases outside the gene matches: 2. CDR3 nucleotides: TGTGCCAGCAGCTTAGAGCGGGGGGTCAGCACAGATACGCAGTATTTT. Residues: CASSLERGVSTDTQYF.

For this clonotype: A junction boundary mismatches the germline segment, possibly from a read error. This chain joins TRBV9 and TRBJ2-1; tentatively, D is TRBD2 (5 bases). CDR3 length: 13 amino acids. Germline CDR1 is SGDLS and CDR2 is YYNGEE. The CDR3: CTSSNGLTNEQFF. The CDR3 DNA follows: TGTACCAGCAGCAACGGACTTACCAATGAGCAGTTCTTC.